The rows below give T cell receptor beta chains drawn from one sample of a study of blood T cell repertoires in COVID-19. Sequenced by immunoSEQ multiplex PCR; TCRdb stores in-frame clones only, minus some. The top ten clones hold around a quarter of a sample with 120,000 or so clones, approximately 80% of them seen once. The specimen sequenced was peripheral blood. The receptors were gathered from a human donor in a cohort sampled during active COVID-19. Each CDR3 is given with its conserved first and last residue. The order of the fields is V gene, J gene, clone size, D gene, CDR3 protein, CDR3 DNA. A D gene is named only where the DNA matches it firmly. Expanded clones are given a class, and other clones once, few, many or no size at all.

TRBV28	TRBJ2-2	.	.	CASSSTGLYFTGELFF	TGTGCCAGCAGTTCAACAGGGCTCTACTTCACCGGGGAGCTGTTTTTT
TRBV18	TRBJ2-5	.	.	CASSPMRNQETQYF	TGTGCCAGCTCACCAATGCGGAATCAAGAGACCCAGTACTTC
TRBV10-3	TRBJ1-5	.	.	CAISRDSNSNQPQHF	TGTGCCATCAGCCGAGACAGCAATAGCAATCAGCCCCAGCATTTT
TRBV7-2	TRBJ1-2	.	TRBD1	CASSVQGLVGYTF	TGTGCCAGCAGCGTACAGGGGTTGGTCGGCTACACCTTC
TRBV4-3	TRBJ2-3	.	TRBD2	CASSPGTSGRGTDTQYF	TGCGCCAGCAGCCCGGGGACTAGCGGGAGGGGCACAGATACGCAGTATTTT
TRBV4-3	TRBJ2-5	.	TRBD2	CASSRGWASGAHKGETQYF	TGCGCCAGCAGCCGGGGATGGGCTAGCGGGGCCCACAAAGGAGAGACCCAGTACTTC
TRBV2	TRBJ1-4	.	TRBD1	CASSPTGATNEKLFF	TGTGCCAGCAGTCCTACAGGGGCTACTAATGAAAAACTGTTTTTT
TRBV11-1	TRBJ1-1	once	.	CASSLARIVNTEAFF	TGTGCCAGCAGCTTAGCGCGGATAGTGAACACTGAAGCTTTCTTT
TRBV7-3	TRBJ2-7	.	.	CASSLNRENEQYF	TGTGCCAGCAGCTTAAATAGGGAGAACGAGCAGTACTTC
TRBV6-5	TRBJ2-2	.	TRBD1	CASSRRDSNTGELFF	TGTGCCAGCAGTCGCCGGGACAGCAACACCGGGGAGCTGTTTTTT
TRBV12-3/TRBV12-4	TRBJ1-1	.	.	CASSLGASTEAFF	TGTGCCAGCAGTTTAGGGGCCAGCACTGAAGCTTTCTTT
TRBV5-1	TRBJ2-1	.	TRBD2	CASTPLGTSGYNEQFF	TGCGCCAGCACCCCCCTTGGGACTAGCGGATACAATGAGCAGTTCTTC
TRBV7-8	TRBJ2-3	.	TRBD1	CASSLGAGGIGTQYF	TGTGCCAGCAGCTTGGGGGCAGGGGGCATCGGTACGCAGTATTTT
TRBV30	TRBJ1-1	.	.	CAWRDSLNTEAFF	TGTGCCTGGAGGGACAGTCTGAACACTGAAGCTTTCTTT
TRBV6-1	TRBJ2-2	.	TRBD2	CASSEVLVAGVITGELFF	TGTGCCAGCAGTGAAGTGCTCGTAGCGGGAGTAATCACCGGGGAGCTGTTTTTT
TRBV5-6	TRBJ2-1	.	.	CASSSGQNLYNEQFF	TGTGCCAGCAGCTCCGGACAGAACCTCTACAATGAGCAGTTCTTC
TRBV5-1	TRBJ1-1	.	TRBD1	CASSLAPPDRVITEAFF	TGCGCCAGCAGCTTGGCCCCCCCTGACAGGGTAATCACTGAAGCTTTCTTT
TRBV18	TRBJ2-6	.	.	CASSPYRGVSGANVLTF	TGTGCCAGCTCACCCTACCGGGGTGTCTCTGGGGCCAACGTCCTGACTTTC
TRBV4-3	TRBJ1-2	once	.	CASSPEIGDYGYTF	TGCGCCAGCAGCCCTGAGATCGGGGACTATGGCTACACCTTC
TRBV12-3/TRBV12-4	TRBJ1-1	.	.	CASRSSAEAFF	TGTGCCAGCCGCTCATCAGCTGAAGCTTTCTTT
TRBV27	TRBJ2-7	.	.	CASSFHQGGVDEQYF	TGTGCCAGCAGTTTCCACCAGGGGGGTGTCGACGAGCAGTACTTC
TRBV25-1	TRBJ2-1	.	.	CASSDYESLTISYNEQFF	TGTGCCAGCAGTGATTATGAGTCCCTTACGATCTCCTACAATGAGCAGTTCTTC
TRBV19	TRBJ2-3	.	TRBD2	CASSIGPRAPGGTDTQYF	TGTGCCAGTAGTATTGGACCACGAGCCCCGGGGGGAACAGATACGCAGTATTTT
TRBV29-1	TRBJ2-1	once	TRBD2	CSLWGLAGSGNEQFF	TGCAGCCTATGGGGACTAGCGGGATCTGGGAATGAGCAGTTCTTC
TRBV25-1	TRBJ1-2	.	.	CASTGQFLGYTF	TGTGCCAGCACCGGACAGTTTTTGGGCTACACCTTC
TRBV7-2	TRBJ2-7	.	TRBD2	CASSLSGSYEQYF	TGTGCCAGCAGCTTAAGCGGGAGTTACGAGCAGTACTTC
TRBV5-4	TRBJ1-1	.	.	CASSWRGANTEAFF	TGTGCCAGCAGCTGGCGGGGGGCAAACACTGAAGCTTTCTTT
TRBV10-1	TRBJ2-1	.	TRBD1	CAAPKGTGNNEQFF	TGCGCTGCACCAAAGGGGACAGGGAACAATGAGCAGTTCTTC
TRBV5-1	TRBJ2-5	.	.	CASSSFGQETQYF	TGCGCCAGCAGCTCTTTCGGGCAAGAGACCCAGTACTTC
TRBV24-1	TRBJ2-2	few	TRBD1	CATGDRNTGELFF	TGTGCCACCGGGGACAGAAACACCGGGGAGCTGTTTTTT
TRBV7-9	TRBJ2-1	once	.	CASKILREQFF	TGTGCCAGCAAAATACTGAGAGAGCAGTTCTTC